These T cell receptor beta chains were read from a single sample in a study of graft-versus-host responses after intestinal transplantation. What these receptors recognize is not known. Produced via immunoSEQ multiplex PCR; TCRdb's table is partial and in-frame only. Among about 85,000 clones listed, roughly 80% were seen once. This sample comprised unstimulated CD4+ T cells sorted from spleen or lymph node cells, obtained before intestinal transplant. The receptor set was obtained from a human donor who received an intestinal transplant. Both conserved end residues are part of each CDR3. Fields, in order: V gene, clone size, D gene, J gene, CDR3 protein, CDR3 DNA. A D gene is named only where the DNA matches it firmly. Some rows have no size entry. The others give once, few or many, or a class for an expanded clone.

>TRBV5-6|NA|TRBD2|TRBJ2-7
CASSSGLAVGQYF
TGTGCCAGCAGCTCCGGACTAGCCGTCGGGCAGTACTTC
>TRBV7-8|NA|NA|TRBJ1-2
CASIGRGDNGYTF
TGTGCCAGCATAGGGCGAGGGGACAATGGCTACACCTTC
>TRBV7-6|NA|TRBD2|TRBJ2-3
CASSLGTSGGNTQYF
TGTGCCAGCAGCTTAGGGACTAGCGGGGGTAATACGCAGTATTTT
>TRBV21-1|once|NA|TRBJ1-2
CASSARQRLNYGYTF
TGTGCCAGCAGCGCCCGCCAACGTCTAAACTATGGCTACACCTTC
>TRBV18|NA|NA|TRBJ2-5
CASSPRDRRTQETQYF
TGTGCCAGCTCACCGCGGGACAGAAGAACGCAAGAGACCCAGTACTTC
>TRBV10-3|NA|TRBD1|TRBJ1-1
CAISSTGPVAEAFF
TGTGCCATCAGTTCGACAGGGCCCGTCGCTGAAGCTTTCTTT
>TRBV6-5|NA|NA|TRBJ2-5
CASSSPGIRETQYF
TGTGCCAGCAGCTCCCCGGGGATTAGAGAGACCCAGTACTTC
>TRBV10-1|NA|TRBD1|TRBJ2-3
CASPGQGSSTDTQYF
TGCGCCAGCCCGGGACAGGGATCTAGCACAGATACGCAGTATTTT
>TRBV15|NA|TRBD2|TRBJ2-7
CATSRRLAGVGEQYF
TGTGCCACCAGCAGACGACTAGCGGGAGTTGGCGAGCAGTACTTC
>TRBV2|few|TRBD1|TRBJ2-5
CASSETLGQGVGETQYF
TGTGCCAGCAGTGAAACCTTGGGACAGGGCGTGGGAGAGACCCAGTACTTC
>TRBV11-2|NA|NA|TRBJ2-7
CASSRGYEQYF
TGTGCCAGCAGCAGGGGTTACGAGCAGTACTTC
>TRBV19|NA|NA|TRBJ2-1
CASIPGRSSYNEQFF
TGTGCCAGTATCCCCGGGAGAAGCTCCTACAATGAGCAGTTCTTC
>TRBV5-1|NA|NA|TRBJ2-7
CASSLGGASDEQYF
TGCGCCAGCAGCCTTGGTGGGGCGAGCGACGAGCAGTACTTC
>TRBV30|NA|NA|TRBJ1-2
CAWSGGGGYTF
TGTGCCTGGAGTGGCGGGGGTGGCTACACCTTC
>TRBV21-1|NA|NA|TRBJ1-1
CASSKARRDRGMNTEAFF
TGTGCCAGCAGCAAAGCTAGGCGGGACAGGGGTATGAACACTGAAGCTTTCTTT
>TRBV18|NA|TRBD2|TRBJ2-3
CAGSPPRGLAGITDTQYF
TGTGCCGGCTCACCACCGAGAGGACTAGCGGGGATCACAGATACGCAGTATTTT
>TRBV25-1|NA|TRBD1|TRBJ2-3
CASSRGDRRTDTQYF
TGTGCCAGCAGCAGGGGGGACAGGCGCACAGATACGCAGTATTTT
>TRBV5-6|NA|NA|TRBJ2-1
CASSLGGEQFF
TGTGCCAGCAGCTTAGGAGGGGAGCAGTTCTTC
>TRBV29-1|few|TRBD1|TRBJ1-1
CSVGGYRGNTEAFF
TGCAGCGTTGGGGGGTACAGGGGGAACACTGAAGCTTTCTTT
>TRBV2|NA|TRBD2|TRBJ2-5
CASSEETGREETQYF
TGTGCCAGCAGTGAGGAGACCGGGAGGGAGGAGACCCAGTACTTC
>TRBV5-6|NA|NA|TRBJ1-5
CASSLAGGQPQHF
TGTGCCAGCAGCTTGGCCGGGGGACAGCCCCAGCATTTT
>TRBV28|NA|TRBD2|TRBJ2-7
CASSLSGTRSYEQYF
TGTGCCAGCAGTTTATCTGGGACTAGATCCTACGAGCAGTACTTC
>TRBV6-5|NA|TRBD2|TRBJ2-1
CASTQSGLEANEQFF
TGTGCCAGCACCCAAAGCGGACTAGAGGCGAATGAGCAGTTCTTC
>TRBV5-1|NA|TRBD2|TRBJ2-1
CASSLGSGSYNEQFF
TGCGCCAGCAGCTTGGGTAGCGGGAGTTACAATGAGCAGTTCTTC
>TRBV14|NA|NA|TRBJ1-6
CASSQDRAFNSPLHF
TGTGCCAGCAGCCAAGACAGGGCCTTCAATTCACCCCTCCACTTT
>TRBV7-8|NA|TRBD1|TRBJ2-1
CASSLLRDRYNEQFF
TGTGCCAGCAGCTTACTTCGGGACAGATACAATGAGCAGTTCTTC
>TRBV5-1|NA|TRBD1|TRBJ2-3
CASSPPRDRLPDTQYF
TGCGCCAGCAGCCCGCCTCGGGACAGGCTACCAGATACGCAGTATTTT
>TRBV6-1|NA|NA|TRBJ1-2
CASSEGKQPNYGYTF
TGTGCCAGCAGTGAAGGGAAACAGCCCAACTATGGCTACACCTTC
>TRBV25-1|once|NA|TRBJ2-1
CASPVEFSSYNEQFF
TGTGCCAGCCCAGTGGAGTTTAGCTCCTACAATGAGCAGTTCTTC
>TRBV7-9|NA|NA|TRBJ2-1
CASSRDYNEQFF
TGTGCCAGCAGCCGGGACTACAATGAGCAGTTCTTC
>TRBV21-1|NA|NA|TRBJ1-2
CASSKWTGNDGYTF
TGTGCCAGCAGCAAGTGGACAGGGAACGATGGCTACACCTTC
>TRBV4-1|NA|NA|TRBJ1-1
CASSQDWPLNTEAFF
TGCGCCAGCAGCCAAGATTGGCCGCTGAACACTGAAGCTTTCTTT
>TRBV5-1|NA|TRBD1|TRBJ2-7
CASAGTGEYEQYF
TGCGCCAGCGCCGGGACAGGGGAATACGAGCAGTACTTC
>TRBV5-5|NA|NA|TRBJ2-5
CASSLPGGSETQYF
TGTGCCAGCAGTTTACCTGGGGGGTCAGAGACCCAGTACTTC
>TRBV6-6|once|NA|TRBJ1-1
CASSYLTEAFF
TGTGCCAGCAGTTACCTCACTGAAGCTTTCTTT
>TRBV6-5|NA|TRBD1|TRBJ2-5
CASSRDRAQETQYF
TGTGCCAGCAGTAGGGACAGGGCGCAAGAGACCCAGTACTTC
>TRBV4-1|NA|TRBD1|TRBJ1-2
CASSQASGGPEGYTF
TGCGCCAGCAGCCAAGCTTCAGGGGGTCCCGAGGGCTACACCTTC
>TRBV5-1|NA|TRBD2|TRBJ2-3
CASSFLSSGTSGRMGTQYF
TGCGCCAGCAGCTTCCTTAGTTCCGGGACTAGCGGGAGAATGGGTACGCAGTATTTT
>TRBV5-3|NA|TRBD1|TRBJ2-7
CASATPRTGSYEQYF
TGTGCCAGCGCTACCCCGAGGACAGGATCCTACGAGCAGTACTTC
>TRBV29-1|NA|NA|TRBJ2-5
CSACAGGFGETQYF
TGCAGCGCCTGTGCAGGGGGGTTCGGGGAGACCCAGTACTTC
>TRBV5-4|NA|TRBD1|TRBJ1-6
CASSEGQLGNSPLHF
TGTGCCAGCAGCGAGGGACAGCTAGGCAATTCACCCCTCCACTTT
>TRBV6-5|NA|TRBD2|TRBJ2-7
CASESSGVENEQYF
TGTGCCAGCGAGAGTAGCGGGGTCGAGAACGAGCAGTACTTC
>TRBV5-1|NA|NA|TRBJ2-3
CASSLGANPLDTQYF
TGCGCCAGCAGCTTGGGGGCCAACCCCCTGGATACGCAGTATTTT
>TRBV15|NA|TRBD2|TRBJ2-3
CATSGGLATDTQYF
TGTGCCACCAGCGGGGGACTAGCGACAGATACGCAGTATTTT
>TRBV25-1|few|TRBD1|TRBJ1-4
CASSTTGGAHEKLFF
TGTGCCAGCAGTACCACAGGGGGGGCGCATGAAAAACTGTTTTTT
>TRBV2|NA|NA|TRBJ2-7
CASSESWGLGEQYF
TGTGCCAGCAGTGAAAGCTGGGGGCTAGGCGAGCAGTACTTC
>TRBV18|NA|TRBD1|TRBJ1-3
CASSPGQGISGNTIYF
TGTGCCAGCTCACCGGGACAGGGAATCTCTGGAAACACCATATATTTT
>TRBV18|NA|NA|TRBJ2-2
CASSPLYRDTGELFF
TGTGCCAGCTCACCACTCTATCGGGACACCGGGGAGCTGTTTTTT
>TRBV7-3|NA|TRBD2|TRBJ2-1
CASSPAGGSYNEQFF
TGTGCCAGCAGCCCAGCGGGAGGCTCCTACAATGAGCAGTTCTTC
>TRBV5-8|NA|NA|TRBJ2-7
CASRRGATSYEQYF
TGTGCCAGCAGGCGGGGCGCGACTTCCTACGAGCAGTACTTC
>TRBV28|NA|NA|TRBJ1-3
CASSYPGATGNTIYF
TGTGCCAGCAGTTATCCAGGGGCTACGGGAAACACCATATATTTT
>TRBV19|NA|NA|TRBJ1-1
CASSMGPEAFF
TGTGCCAGTAGTATGGGCCCAGAAGCTTTCTTT
>TRBV6-5|once|TRBD2|TRBJ2-2
CASRLGLADTGELFF
TGTGCCAGCAGACTGGGACTAGCGGACACCGGGGAGCTGTTTTTT